This is a list of T cell receptor beta chains from one sample in a study of CD8 T cells in ankylosing spondylitis. MiXCR, applied by TCRdb to the 5' RACE reads, yields one record per CDR3 protein. The sample has 250,000 or so distinct CDR3 sequences; under 20% are singletons. Sequencing was performed on blood, either unsorted or a sorted T cell fraction (not recorded which). All receptors derive from a male donor with ankylosing spondylitis or in good health (not recorded which). CDR3s include the opening cysteine and the closing phenylalanine or tryptophan. The D gene is left open where the match is weak. Part of the rows lack a size; the others show once, few, many or a class for expanded clones.

clone_size j_call d_call v_call cdr3_aa cdr3_nt
many TRBJ2-1 TRBD2 TRBV5-6 CASSWGGNEQFF TGTGCCAGCAGCTGGGGGGGCAATGAGCAGTTCTTC
. TRBJ1-2 . TRBV6-5 CASSYSAGADDYGYTF TGTGCCAGCAGTTACTCCGCGGGGGCTGACGACTATGGCTACACCTTC
few TRBJ2-7 . TRBV2 CASSVGQTYEQYF TGTGCCAGCAGTGTAGGTCAAACCTACGAGCAGTACTTC
. TRBJ1-1 . TRBV11-2 CASSLLVGSNTEAFF TGTGCCAGCAGCTTACTAGTCGGCAGCAACACTGAAGCTTTCTTT
. TRBJ2-1 . TRBV11-2 CASSLATGLYNEQFF TGTGCCAGCAGCTTAGCGACAGGTCTATACAATGAGCAGTTCTTC
. TRBJ1-2 . TRBV29-1 CSVEEAGGGYGYTF TGCAGCGTTGAAGAAGCTGGGGGCGGCTATGGCTACACCTTC
. TRBJ2-7 TRBD2 TRBV27 CASSLGTSGEQYF TGTGCCAGCAGTTTAGGGACTAGCGGCGAGCAGTACTTC
many TRBJ2-1 . TRBV5-6 CASSWAFSSYNEQFF TGTGCCAGCAGTTGGGCCTTTAGCTCCTACAATGAGCAGTTCTTC
few TRBJ1-1 . TRBV4-3 CASSPRGLTEAFF TGCGCCAGCAGCCCCCGGGGATTAACTGAAGCTTTCTTT
. TRBJ1-1 . TRBV7-3 CASSPAAQIMNTEAFF TGTGCCAGCAGCCCAGCGGCCCAGATAATGAACACTGAAGCTTTCTTT
. TRBJ2-3 TRBD2 TRBV20-1 CSARSLAGDTQYF TGCAGTGCTAGGAGTCTAGCGGGAGATACGCAGTATTTT
many TRBJ2-1 . TRBV7-9 CASSLASGPVPGNEQFF TGTGCCAGCAGCTTAGCTTCGGGTCCCGTCCCTGGCAATGAGCAGTTCTTC
. TRBJ2-1 . TRBV7-3 CASSTSTGYNEQFF TGTGCCAGCAGCACGAGTACAGGGTACAATGAGCAGTTCTTC
many TRBJ1-3 . TRBV4-1 CASSPSGNTIYF TGCGCCAGCAGCCCCTCTGGAAACACCATATATTTT
few TRBJ2-7 TRBD2 TRBV4-2 CASSRLGETSGSGASYEQYF TGTGCCAGCAGCCGATTAGGGGAGACTAGCGGGAGCGGGGCCTCCTACGAGCAGTACTTC
few TRBJ2-1 TRBD2 TRBV7-8 CASSSRTSGSRGDEQFF TGTGCCAGCAGCTCGAGGACTAGCGGGAGTAGAGGCGATGAGCAGTTCTTC
few TRBJ2-7 . TRBV5-1 CASSLDPGNYEQYF TGCGCCAGCAGCTTGGACCCAGGGAACTACGAGCAGTACTTC